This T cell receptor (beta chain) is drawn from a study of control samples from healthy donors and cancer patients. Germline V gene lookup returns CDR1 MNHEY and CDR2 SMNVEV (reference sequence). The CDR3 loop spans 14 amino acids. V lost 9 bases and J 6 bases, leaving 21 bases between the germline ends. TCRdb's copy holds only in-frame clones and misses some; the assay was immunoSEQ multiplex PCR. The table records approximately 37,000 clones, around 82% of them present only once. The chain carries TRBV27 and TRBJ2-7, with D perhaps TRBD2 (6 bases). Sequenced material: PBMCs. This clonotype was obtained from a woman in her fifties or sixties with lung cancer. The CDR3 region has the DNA TGTGCCAGTGGGGGTGGTGGGGAGGTGGGCGAGCAGTACTTC. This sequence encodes CASGGGGEVGEQYF.